A selection of T cell receptor beta chains follows, all from one sample in a study of T-cell reconstitution after alpha-beta-depleted transplantation in children. TCRdb itself ran the PCR reads through MiXCR, one entry per CDR3 protein. There are 2,500 to 3,500 distinct CDR3 sequences in the sample; 20% to 25% occur only once, and 38% lies in the top ten. The material sequenced was PBMCs, mostly from graft donor cells, taken 60 days after TCRalphabeta/CD19-depleted stem cell transplant. These receptors all come from a female patient younger than 18 who had a stem cell transplant for acute lymphoblastic leukemia, so the T cells may come from the graft donor. CDR3s include the opening cysteine and the closing phenylalanine or tryptophan. D genes are given only for firm matches. Clone size appears in some rows only: once, few, many, or a class for an expanded clone.

TRBV5-5	TRBJ2-3	NA	many	TGTGCCAGCAGCTTCGTCGTGGTCACAGATACGCAGTATTTT	CASSFVVVTDTQYF
TRBV11-1	TRBJ1-1	NA	NA	TGTGCCAGCAGCTTAGATACCTGGAACACTGAAGCTTTCTTT	CASSLDTWNTEAFF
TRBV25-1	TRBJ2-7	TRBD1	NA	TGTGCCAGCAGTGCCCCCGGGACAGGGATCTACGAGCAGTACTTC	CASSAPGTGIYEQYF
TRBV4-3	TRBJ1-2	NA	medium-sized	TGCGCCAGCAGCCGGGGGGTCGGCTACACCTTC	CASSRGVGYTF
TRBV7-9	TRBJ2-5	TRBD2	large	TGTGCCAGCAGCTTAATAGCGGGGGGGCCTGAGACCCAGTACTTC	CASSLIAGGPETQYF
TRBV3-1	TRBJ2-3	NA	NA	TGTGCCACCTCCCCGCGCTGGGTTAACACAGATACGCAGTATTTT	CATSPRWVNTDTQYF
TRBV4-1	TRBJ2-3	NA	medium-sized	TGCGCCAGCAGCCGGCGGGGCCCCATGGATACGCAGTATTTT	CASSRRGPMDTQYF
TRBV18	TRBJ2-7	TRBD2	many	TGTGCCAGCTCAGTGCAACTAGCGGGAGGGGCCTACGAGCAGTACTTC	CASSVQLAGGAYEQYF
TRBV6-6	TRBJ1-4	TRBD1	many	TGTGCCAGCAGCTCCACAGGGGGAGGTGAAAAACTGTTTTTT	CASSSTGGGEKLFF
TRBV3-1	TRBJ2-7	NA	NA	TGTGCCTGCTGCGTCCGGCTTGGCATTTCCTACGAGCAGTACTTC	CACCVRLGISYEQYF
TRBV29-1	TRBJ2-3	NA	NA	TGCAGCGTGAAGGGGGGCGGACCTATGGATACGCAGTATTTT	CSVKGGGPMDTQYF
TRBV15	TRBJ1-4	NA	NA	TGTGCCACCGCTTCGACAACAACTAATGAAAAACTGTTTTTT	CATASTTTNEKLFF
TRBV10-2	TRBJ1-1	TRBD1	many	TGCGCCAGCAGCCCGGGACAGGGGGCTCAGTGGACTGAAGCTTTCTTT	CASSPGQGAQWTEAFF
TRBV6-2/TRBV6-3	TRBJ1-5	TRBD1	many	TGTGCCAGCAGTTACGGAGAGAGGGGGCCTAGCAATCAGCCCCAGCATTTT	CASSYGERGPSNQPQHF
TRBV11-2	TRBJ2-7	TRBD1	medium-sized	TGTGCCAGCAGCTTACTCCAGGGGGCCTACGAGCAGTACTTC	CASSLLQGAYEQYF
TRBV15	TRBJ2-3	NA	many	TGTGCCACCAGCCTGACGGCCGAGACATCAATTTCAGATACGCAGTATTTT	CATSLTAETSISDTQYF
TRBV12-3/TRBV12-4	TRBJ1-5	NA	medium-sized	TGTGCCAGCAGCCTACCGGGACTTGGACAGCCCCAGCATTTT	CASSLPGLGQPQHF
TRBV30	TRBJ1-3	NA	medium-sized	TGTGCCTGGAGCGACTCTGGAAACACCATATATTTT	CAWSDSGNTIYF
TRBV20-1	TRBJ2-7	NA	many	TGCAGTGCCCGATCCGGGACCCACTCCTACGAGCAGTACTTC	CSARSGTHSYEQYF
TRBV18	TRBJ2-5	NA	NA	TGTGCCAGCTCACCACGTTTACCTCAAACCGACCAAGAGACCCAGTACTTC	CASSPRLPQTDQETQYF
TRBV7-9	TRBJ2-3	NA	medium-sized	TGTGCCAGCAGCTTAGACAGAAACACAGATACGCAGTATTTT	CASSLDRNTDTQYF
TRBV3-1	TRBJ2-3	NA	many	TGTGCCAGCAGCCAGCAAGATACGCAGTATTTT	CASSQQDTQYF
TRBV10-3	TRBJ2-1	NA	NA	TGTGCCATCAGTGAACCGGGACGATACAATGAGCAGTTCTTC	CAISEPGRYNEQFF
TRBV2	TRBJ2-1	NA	NA	TGTGCCAGCAGTACCCCCGTAGGAAAAAATGAGCAGTTCTTC	CASSTPVGKNEQFF
TRBV18	TRBJ1-2	TRBD1	medium-sized	TGTGCCAGCTCCCCTTATTGGGACAGGGGAGCTTGCTACACCTTC	CASSPYWDRGACYTF